This T cell receptor (beta chain) was documented in a study of metastatic and nonmetastatic thyroid tumors. Overall study: Thyroid patients, malignant and benign, had repertoires compared across blood and tumor or nodule tissue. Study-wide points: As reported, TCR beta diversity in blood and tumor was significantly higher in malignant thyroid tumors than in benign nodules.

TCRdb called clones again from the PCR reads with MiXCR. The data hold 9,500 to 15,000 clones, with 32% observed a single time. Among the patients, none had received any treatment before thyroid surgery. Details on this clone: The target antigen is unknown. A junction end diverges from the germline sequence, so it may reflect a read error.

Germline V lookup: CDR1 SGHAT, CDR2 FQNNGV. The CDR3 has 13 residues. What was sequenced was tumor tissue. The chain carries TRBV11-2 and TRBJ2-3, with D possibly being TRBD1 or TRBD2 (6 bases each). This TCR was sampled from a female donor with papillary thyroid cancer or a benign thyroid nodule (not recorded which). Some clones in this sample may be carry-over from other donors' samples. In DNA form, the CDR3 reads TGTGCCAGCACCAGGGGAGGACAAGATGCGCAGTATTTT. Amino acids: CASTRGGQDAQYF.